This TCR beta chain was found in a study of identifying expanded T cells in peripheral blood. Clones were read by immunoSEQ multiplex PCR, and TCRdb kept only the in-frame ones, dropping some. The profile shows around 91,000 clones, 70% to 90% of them singletons. There are 19 residues in the CDR3. The V segment lost 3 bases and the J segment 5 bases; nucleotides outside the gene matches: 12. CDR1 MGHRA and CDR2 YSYEKL come from the germline V gene. No infections or other immune events were documented during collection. Regarding this clone: Its antigen is undetermined.

Study results and limitations: Technical replicates showed around 1.1 changed clones; approximately 2 weeks about 16.4; four weeks 19. Across healthy donors, higher total template counts meant significantly greater roughly 2-week count variance.

This chain links TRBV4-1 with TRBJ2-5; TRBD2 agrees at 16 bases. The TCR originated in a person aged 18 to 70 in good health. The sample taken for sequencing was blood. In nucleotides, the CDR3 is TGCGCCAGCAGCCACGTGGGACTAGCGGGAGGGCCGGGAGTGGAGACCCAGTACTTC. Translating it yields CASSHVGLAGGPGVETQYF.